This T cell receptor beta chain was captured by sequencing in a study of T cell repertoires in cytomegalovirus infection. Overall study: In the study, CMV epitopes included recently identified HLA-C-restricted and well-studied HLA-B-restricted ones.

Notes on the study in general: HLA-C-restricted CMV-specific TCR beta clonotypes were dominant in the ex vivo response. Adding up the frequency of public TCR beta families identified people who carried CMV plus the relevant HLA.

MiXCR, run by TCRdb on the reads, gives a single entry per CDR3 protein. In the table there are roughly 160,000 distinct CDR3 sequences, about a fifth of which are singletons. This clonotype was seen at least ten times. Its antigen is not known. The CDR3 loop spans 15 amino acids. V was trimmed by 3 bases and J by 4 bases, leaving 12 bases between them. Germline lookup yields CDR1 SGHVS and CDR2 FNYEAQ. This clonotype originated in a human donor in good health (CMV status not recorded). Some clones in this sample may be carry-over from other donors' samples. The material sequenced was CD8+ T cells from cultured PBMCs, taken from culture after CMV antigen stimulation. V is TRBV7-6 and J is TRBJ2-2; D is unresolved. This CDR3 is CASSLVESSTGELFF. DNA for the CDR3: TGTGCCAGCAGCTTGGTTGAGTCATCCACCGGGGAGCTGTTTTTT. Together with reference TRBV7-6 and TRBJ2-2, the CDR3 gives the full variable domain: GAGVSQSPRYKVTKRGQDVALRCDPISGHVSLYWYRQALGQGPEFLTYFNYEAQQDKSGLPNDRFSAERPEGSISTLTIQRTEQRDSAMYRCASSLVESSTGELFFGEGSRLTVL.